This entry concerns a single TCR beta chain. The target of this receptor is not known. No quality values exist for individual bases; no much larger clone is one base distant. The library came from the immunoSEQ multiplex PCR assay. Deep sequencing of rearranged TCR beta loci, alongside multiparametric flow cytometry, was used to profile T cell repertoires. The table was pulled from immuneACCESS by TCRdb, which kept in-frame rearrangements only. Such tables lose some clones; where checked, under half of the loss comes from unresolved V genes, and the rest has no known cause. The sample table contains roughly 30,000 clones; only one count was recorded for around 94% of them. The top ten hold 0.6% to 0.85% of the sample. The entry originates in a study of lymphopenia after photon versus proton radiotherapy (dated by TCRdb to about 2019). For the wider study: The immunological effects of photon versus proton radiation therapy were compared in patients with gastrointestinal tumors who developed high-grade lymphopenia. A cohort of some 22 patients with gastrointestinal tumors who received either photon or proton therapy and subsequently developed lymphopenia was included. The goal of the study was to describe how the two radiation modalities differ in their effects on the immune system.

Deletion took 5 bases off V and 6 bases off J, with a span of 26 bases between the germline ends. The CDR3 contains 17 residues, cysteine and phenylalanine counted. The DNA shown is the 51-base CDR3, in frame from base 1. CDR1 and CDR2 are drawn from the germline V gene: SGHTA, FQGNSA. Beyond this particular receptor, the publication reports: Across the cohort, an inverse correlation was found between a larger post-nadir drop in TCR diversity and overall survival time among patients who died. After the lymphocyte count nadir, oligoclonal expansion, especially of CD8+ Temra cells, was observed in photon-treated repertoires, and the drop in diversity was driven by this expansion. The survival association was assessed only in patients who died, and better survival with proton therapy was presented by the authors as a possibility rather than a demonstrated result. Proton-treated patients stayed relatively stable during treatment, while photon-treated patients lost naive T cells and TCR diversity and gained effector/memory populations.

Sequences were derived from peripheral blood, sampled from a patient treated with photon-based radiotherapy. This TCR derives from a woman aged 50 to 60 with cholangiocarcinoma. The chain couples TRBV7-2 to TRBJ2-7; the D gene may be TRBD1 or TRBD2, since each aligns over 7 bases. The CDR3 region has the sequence CASSTFGRGGGGSEQYF. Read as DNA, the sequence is TGTGCCAGCAGCACCTTCGGACGCGGGGGAGGGGGCTCCGAGCAGTACTTC.